The rows below give T cell receptor beta chains drawn from one sample of a study of blood T cell repertoires in COVID-19. Sequencing was performed with immunoSEQ multiplex PCR; in TCRdb, only in-frame clones are kept and a portion is missing. This table has around 150,000 clones, approximately 90% appearing once. The sample comprised peripheral blood. The receptors stem from a man aged 18 to 30 with acute or convalescent COVID-19. Each CDR3 is given with its conserved first and last residue. A D gene is named only where the DNA matches it firmly. Only some rows state a clone size, as once, few, many or a class for expanded clones.

V gene: TRBV7-3
D gene: .
J gene: TRBJ2-5
clone size: .
CDR3 DNA: TGTGCCAGCAGCTTAAAGGGCGGGTGGGGAGGAGACCAGTACTTC
CDR3 protein: CASSLKGGWGGDQYF

V gene: TRBV5-4
D gene: .
J gene: TRBJ1-2
clone size: .
CDR3 DNA: TGTGCCAGCAGCCGTCCTGAGGGATTTATTCGCGGCTACACCTTC
CDR3 protein: CASSRPEGFIRGYTF

V gene: TRBV19
D gene: .
J gene: TRBJ1-5
clone size: .
CDR3 DNA: TGTGCCAGTCGTCAGGGCTCAGGGGTCTATAGCAATCAGCCCCAGCATTTT
CDR3 protein: CASRQGSGVYSNQPQHF

V gene: TRBV9
D gene: .
J gene: TRBJ1-1
clone size: few
CDR3 DNA: TGTGCCAGCAGCGTAGATAGCCACACTGAAGCTTTCTTT
CDR3 protein: CASSVDSHTEAFF

V gene: TRBV19
D gene: .
J gene: TRBJ1-5
clone size: .
CDR3 DNA: TGTGCCAGTAGTACCCCCCGGAGCTTGGGGGCGGGCAATCAGCCCCAGCATTTT
CDR3 protein: CASSTPRSLGAGNQPQHF

V gene: TRBV28
D gene: .
J gene: TRBJ2-5
clone size: .
CDR3 DNA: TGTGCCAGCAGCCAAGACATGCTTGTAGAGACCCAGTACTTC
CDR3 protein: CASSQDMLVETQYF

V gene: TRBV29-1
D gene: .
J gene: TRBJ1-2
clone size: few
CDR3 DNA: TGCAGCGTTGGAACAGGTTCTTGGGGCTACACCTTC
CDR3 protein: CSVGTGSWGYTF

V gene: TRBV19
D gene: TRBD1
J gene: TRBJ1-5
clone size: few
CDR3 DNA: TGTGCCTCTTCGACAGGGGGCAACCAGCCCCAGCATTTT
CDR3 protein: CASSTGGNQPQHF

V gene: TRBV7-3
D gene: TRBD1
J gene: TRBJ2-1
clone size: .
CDR3 DNA: TGTGCCAGCAGCCCGAAAATGGGGGGGACAGGGAGGAATGAGCAGTTCTTC
CDR3 protein: CASSPKMGGTGRNEQFF

V gene: TRBV19
D gene: TRBD1
J gene: TRBJ1-2
clone size: .
CDR3 DNA: TGTGCCAGTAGCCCCTGGACAGGGGCCCTCTATGGCTACACCTTC
CDR3 protein: CASSPWTGALYGYTF

V gene: TRBV7-8
D gene: TRBD1
J gene: TRBJ1-4
clone size: .
CDR3 DNA: TGTGCCAGCAGCTTAAGGCAGGGGGCGTGGGAAAAACTGTTTTTT
CDR3 protein: CASSLRQGAWEKLFF

V gene: TRBV2
D gene: .
J gene: TRBJ1-5
clone size: .
CDR3 DNA: TGTGCCAGCACCTCATCCCGCAGGGGAGCTGGGGGCACGAATCAGCCCCAGCATTTT
CDR3 protein: CASTSSRRGAGGTNQPQHF

V gene: TRBV14
D gene: .
J gene: TRBJ1-1
clone size: many
CDR3 DNA: TGTGCCAGCAGCCACGGGACTGGAGCTTTCTTT
CDR3 protein: CASSHGTGAFF

V gene: TRBV19
D gene: TRBD1
J gene: TRBJ1-1
clone size: .
CDR3 DNA: TGTGCCAGTATCCCCGACAGGGGGCAGCTCGGGACTGAAGCTTTCTTT
CDR3 protein: CASIPDRGQLGTEAFF

V gene: TRBV2
D gene: .
J gene: TRBJ1-3
clone size: .
CDR3 DNA: TGTGCCAGCCTCCGGGGGAAAGGAAACACCATATATTTT
CDR3 protein: CASLRGKGNTIYF

V gene: TRBV5-4
D gene: .
J gene: TRBJ2-5
clone size: .
CDR3 DNA: TGTGCCAGCAGCTTGGACAGGGTAGAGACCCAGTACTTC
CDR3 protein: CASSLDRVETQYF

V gene: TRBV27
D gene: .
J gene: TRBJ2-3
clone size: .
CDR3 DNA: TGTGCCAGCAGTCCCCTAGGCGATACGCAGTATTTT
CDR3 protein: CASSPLGDTQYF

V gene: TRBV28
D gene: .
J gene: TRBJ1-6
clone size: .
CDR3 DNA: TGTGCCAGCAGGGGCAGGGAAAATTCACCCCTCCACTTT
CDR3 protein: CASRGRENSPLHF

V gene: TRBV5-1
D gene: TRBD2
J gene: TRBJ2-2
clone size: .
CDR3 DNA: TGCGCCAGCAGCTGGACTAGCGGGGGGCCATACACCGGGGAGCTGTTTTTT
CDR3 protein: CASSWTSGGPYTGELFF